This T cell receptor (beta chain) derives from a study of blood T cell repertoires in COVID-19. Authors' analysis steps: Researchers report that nucleated cell counts were estimated from reference gene primer amplification. Clones were read by immunoSEQ multiplex PCR, and TCRdb kept only the in-frame ones, dropping some. Clonal size and the V and J genes are those of that table, whereas D and trimming came from the DNA. The data hold around 280,000 clones, with 85% to 90% observed a single time. The CDR3 has 15 residues. The junction had 11 bases not matched to a gene; V was cut back by 3 bases and J by 7 bases. CDR1 is ENHRY, CDR2 SYGVKD, per germline.

Sample: peripheral blood. This sequence was found in a woman in her 30s with COVID-19, enrolled during active disease. The V gene is TRBV10-3, the J gene TRBJ2-7; 8 nucleotides align to TRBD2. CDR3 nucleotides: TGTGCCATCAGTGACGGGAGGGCCGATTCGAGGGAGCAGTACTTC. This translates into CAISDGRADSREQYF.